The source of this TCR beta chain is a study of CXCR3-negative and CXCR3-positive naive CD8 T cells. Regarding this clonotype: Its antigen remains unknown.

All TRB cDNA libraries came from 5' RACE performed with UMI labels. TCRdb re-called the 5' RACE reads, yielding one record per CDR3 amino acid sequence without DNA. The sample has 140,000 to 150,000 distinct CDR3 sequences; the top ten hold under 0.35%. CDR1 is SEHNR and CDR2 is FQNEAQ in the germline V gene (reference sequence). The CDR3 is 14 amino acids. Whole-study results and caveats: Naive subsets had comparable surface CD5; TCR strength was inferred from TRB CDR3 properties. Sequencing showed both naive subsets with comparably high diversity, and memory CD8+ cells much lower. Greater hydrophobicity was found in TRB CDR3s of CXCR3-positive naive cells than of CXCR3-negative naive cells.

This sequence originates from a human donor in good health. Some clones in this sample may be carry-over from other donors' samples. The sequencing input was naive CXCR3+ CD8+ T cells from blood. Subset defined: CD45RO-CCR7+CD27+CD95- naive CD8+ T cells expressing CXCR3 (TNR3+). J is TRBJ2-1 and V is TRBV7-9; the TCRdb call, TRBD2, lacks DNA for checking. The chain's CDR3 is CASSSGLADGHQFF.